Below are 25 T cell receptor beta chains sequenced from a single sample in a study of T cell repertoires and HLA-DP antigens (dated by TCRdb to the late 2010s). No antigen has been assigned to these receptors. Library generation was performed with the immunoSEQ multiplex PCR assay. This is the immuneACCESS table as TCRdb keeps it, with only in-frame sequences that have V and J called. A part of the clones is gone; compared with another copy, unresolved V genes explain less than half, and the rest is unexplained. This sample lists about 89,000 clones; about 89% were detected once. About 1.7% of the sample belongs to the ten largest clones. The sequenced sample consisted of CD4+ T cells from PBMCs. These receptors were obtained from a man aged 45-65 years in good health and CMV-seronegative.

Comments on this clone: At one boundary the junction diverges from the germline segment, which might be a read error. The rearrangement links TRBV30 to TRBJ1-2; D is unclear. CDR3 size: 11 residues. CDR1 GTSNPN and CDR2 SVGIG come from the germline V gene (reference sequence). This CDR3 is CVWSGWAGYTF. DNA for the CDR3: TGTGTCTGGAGTGGTTGGGCTGGCTACACCTTC.

CDR3 nucleotides: TGTGCCAGCAGCCCCAGCCGGGACAGGGGGCATGAGCAGTTCTTC. Residues: CASSPSRDRGHEQFF. The chain carries TRBV11-3 and TRBJ2-1, with TRBD1 matching 12 bases. V trimming: 5 bases; J trimming: 8 bases; junction bases outside the gene matches: 7. The length of the CDR3 is 15 residues. From germline, CDR1 is SGHNT and CDR2 YENEEA. Supplemented by reference TRBV11-3 and TRBJ2-1, the full variable domain reads EAGVVQSPRYKIIEKKQPVAFWCNPISGHNTLYWYLQNLGQGPELLIRYENEEAVDDSQLPKDRFSAERLKGVDSTLKIQPAELGDSAVYLCASSPSRDRGHEQFFGPGTRLTVL.

The V and J genes are TRBV18 and TRBJ2-1, with 11 nucleotides matching TRBD2. Per the germline V gene, CDR1 is KGHSH and CDR2 is LQKENI. The length of the CDR3 is 18 residues. Trimming removed 3 bases from V and 6 bases from J; junction bases left unmatched: 13. CDR3 sequence (DNA): TGTGCCAGCTCACCTACCGCTTTTTTTAGCGGGAGGGCCAATGAGCAGTTCTTC. It encodes CASSPTAFFSGRANEQFF.

This rearrangement joins TRBV30 to TRBJ2-1; TRBD2 matches at 9 bases. V shed 3 bases, J shed 10 bases, and the junction held 10 bases outside the gene matches. This CDR3 comprises 14 residues. The germline V gene encodes CDR1 GTSNPN and CDR2 SVGIG (reference sequence). As DNA, the CDR3 is TGTGCCTGGAGAGGCGGGGGGGCCATTCAGGAGCAGTTCTTC. It translates to CAWRGGGAIQEQFF.

The chain joins TRBV4-3 to TRBJ2-6, with D unresolved. CDR3 size: 17 residues. Trimming stripped 0 bases from V and 1 base from J, with 10 bases between. The germline V gene has CDR1 LGHNA and CDR2 YSLEER. CDR3 coding DNA: TGCGCCAGCAGCCAAGATCTGGTGGGTTCTGGGGCCAACGTCCTGACTTTC. Translated, it gives CASSQDLVGSGANVLTF.

The chain joins TRBV11-2 to TRBJ1-1, with 7 bases identical to TRBD1. Germline V gene sequence: CDR1 SGHAT, CDR2 FQNNGV. This CDR3 spans 17 amino acids. With 3 bases clipped from V and 4 bases from J, the junction kept 14 bases outside the gene matches. The CDR3 reads CASSLGDRPRSSTEAFF. The DNA for the CDR3 is TGTGCCAGCAGCTTGGGGGACAGACCTCGGAGTAGCACTGAAGCTTTCTTT.

The chain couples TRBV5-5 to TRBJ1-3; 7 bases agree with TRBD1. Germline CDR1 is SGHKS and CDR2 is YYEKEE (reference sequence). V lost 4 bases to trimming and J lost 0 bases; unmatched junction nucleotides: 7. CDR3 length: 16 amino acids. The DNA of the CDR3 is TGTGCCAGCAGCGAAGGACAGGCATTCTCTGGAAACACCATATATTTT. This sequence encodes CASSEGQAFSGNTIYF.

The chain is built from TRBV5-8 and TRBJ2-1, with TRBD2 matching 10 bases. Germline-derived CDR1 and CDR2 are SGHTS and YDEGEE. Trimming cost V 3 bases and J 4 bases; bases outside gene matches: 4. This CDR3 contains 15 residues. CDR3 in DNA: TGTGCCAGCAGCTCCAGCGGGAGGGTGTACAATGAGCAGTTCTTC. This translates into CASSSSGRVYNEQFF.

This rearrangement joins TRBV29-1 to TRBJ1-2, with D unresolved. The CDR3 has 13 amino acids. Per germline, CDR1 SQVTM and CDR2 ANQGSEA. Trimming shortened V by 7 bases and J by 4 bases, and 16 bases separated the two germline ends. CDR3: CSARTDLTYGYTF. CDR3 coding DNA: TGCAGCGCAAGAACGGATCTCACCTATGGCTACACCTTC. The whole variable domain, filled in from reference TRBV29-1 and TRBJ1-2, reads SAVISQKPSRDICQRGTSLTIQCQVDSQVTMMFWYRQQPGQSLTLIATANQGSEATYESGFVIDKFPISRPNLTFSTLTVSNMSPEDSSIYLCSARTDLTYGYTFGSGTRLTVV.

A single count supports this clone. J is TRBJ2-3 and V is TRBV27, with 7 nucleotides matching TRBD2. This CDR3 has 12 amino acids. V gave up 11 bases and J gave up 5 bases; unmatched junction bases: 7. Germline V lookup: CDR1 MNHEY, CDR2 SMNVEV (reference sequence). CDR3 region: CAVAAGLDTQYF. CDR3 nucleotide sequence: TGTGCCGTGGCAGCGGGACTAGATACGCAGTATTTT.

This chain connects TRBV30 to TRBJ2-6; 7 bases line up with TRBD2. Germline V CDR1 and CDR2: GTSNPN, SVGIG (reference sequence). Trimming removed 1 base from V and 5 bases from J; junction bases left unmatched: 14. The CDR3 loop spans 18 amino acids. As DNA, the CDR3 is TGTGCCTGGAGTGGGGCGGGGGAGAGCTACGCCTGGGCCAACGTCCTGACTTTC. This gives the protein CAWSGAGESYAWANVLTF.

The chain carries TRBV15 and TRBJ2-1; the match to TRBD2 covers 7 bases. Per germline, CDR1 LNHNV and CDR2 YYDKDF (reference sequence). This CDR3 region has 14 residues. V lost 2 bases and J lost 5; bases outside the gene matches: 3. CDR3 sequence: CATSRRDYHNEQFF. As DNA, the CDR3 is TGTGCCACCAGCAGAAGGGACTATCACAATGAGCAGTTCTTC.

Judged by abundance, this clone is medium-sized (0.01 to 0.1%). The chain couples TRBV9 to TRBJ1-2; D might be TRBD1 (5 bases). Germline V gene lookup returns CDR1 SGDLS and CDR2 YYNGEE. Trimming removed 0 bases at V and 8 bases at J, with 17 bases between. The CDR3 loop spans 15 amino acids. Written as DNA, the CDR3 is TGTGCCAGCAGCGTAGGTCCGGGACGGGGGGACGGCTACACCTTC. It encodes CASSVGPGRGDGYTF.

The chain has TRBV5-1 and TRBJ2-1; the D is unclear. Looked up from germline, CDR1 is SGHRS and CDR2 is YFSETQ. The V and J ends lost 4 bases and 0 bases respectively, with 14 bases between them. The CDR3 length is 16 residues. The CDR3 loop is CASSLGRASSYNEQFF. CDR3 nucleotides: TGCGCCAGCAGCCTCGGGCGAGCGAGCTCCTACAATGAGCAGTTCTTC. Combining the CDR3 with reference TRBV5-1 and TRBJ2-1 gives the whole variable domain KAGVTQTPRYLIKTRGQQVTLSCSPISGHRSVSWYQQTPGQGLQFLFEYFSETQRNKGNFPGRFSGRQFSNSRSEMNVSTLELGDSALYLCASSLGRASSYNEQFFGPGTRLTVL.

This rearrangement joins TRBV10-3 to TRBJ1-4; D not certain. Looked up from germline, CDR1 is ENHRY and CDR2 is SYGVKD. The CDR3 contains 14 residues. Deletions cut 8 bases from V and 8 bases from J, with 18 bases between. CDR3 residues: CAIRSWPIEEKLFF. As DNA, the CDR3 is TGTGCCATCCGATCCTGGCCGATCGAGGAAAAACTGTTTTTT.

The chain links TRBV11-1 to TRBJ1-1; TRBD1 aligns across 8 bases. With 2 bases clipped from V and 6 bases from J, the junction kept 5 bases outside the gene matches. Germline V lookup: CDR1 SGHAT, CDR2 FQDESV (reference sequence). The CDR3 spans 14 residues. The CDR3 here is CASSLQGAKSEAFF. The CDR3 nucleotides are TGTGCCAGCAGCTTACAGGGGGCGAAATCTGAAGCTTTCTTT.

This chain joins TRBV27 and TRBJ2-7; TRBD1 matches 10 bases. CDR1 is MNHEY, CDR2 SMNVEV, per germline (reference sequence). The CDR3 is 15 amino acids. V shed 4 bases and J 7 bases; nucleotides not matched to a gene: 10. CDR3 coding DNA: TGTGCCAGCAGTTCCGGACAGGGGGGCTTTCGGGAGCAGTACTTC. Its protein product is CASSSGQGGFREQYF.

On this clone: At one boundary the junction diverges from the germline segment, which might be a read error. This chain connects TRBV11-2 to TRBJ2-7; D not resolved. This CDR3 is built from 13 residues. In germline, CDR1 is SGHAT, CDR2 FQNNGV. The CDR3 nucleotides are TGTGCCAGCAGCTTAGAAAGAGCGACCCTCGAAGACTTC. Translating it yields CASSLERATLEDF.

The chain has TRBV28 and TRBJ2-4; no reliable D call. The CDR3 has 15 amino acids. Trimming stripped 6 bases from V and 0 bases from J, with 12 bases between. Germline assignment: CDR1 MDHEN and CDR2 SYDVKM. The CDR3 loop is CASSRAPVAKNIQYF. CDR3 coding DNA: TGTGCCAGCAGCCGGGCCCCCGTAGCCAAAAACATTCAGTACTTC.

V gene TRBV5-1 combines with J gene TRBJ2-7; the D call may be TRBD1 or TRBD2 (5 bases each). This CDR3 has 13 residues. The germline V gene encodes CDR1 SGHRS and CDR2 YFSETQ. Trimming stripped 0 bases from V and 6 bases from J, with 10 bases between. In DNA, the CDR3 is TGCGCCAGCAGCTTGGTTTCGGGGCTCGAGCAGTACTTC. The encoded protein is CASSLVSGLEQYF. The full variable domain, in which reference TRBV5-1 and TRBJ2-7 provide the parts outside the CDR3, is KAGVTQTPRYLIKTRGQQVTLSCSPISGHRSVSWYQQTPGQGLQFLFEYFSETQRNKGNFPGRFSGRQFSNSRSEMNVSTLELGDSALYLCASSLVSGLEQYFGPGTRLTVT.

The rearrangement uses TRBV21-1 and TRBJ1-2; the table's D gene call, TRBD1, was not cross checked with the DNA. TRBV21-1 represents a pseudogene. CDR3 length: 16 residues. The CDR3 spells CASSKVRRDRVYGYTF. CDR3 nucleotides: TGTGCCAGCAGCAAAGTTCGCAGGGACAGGGTCTATGGCTACACCTTC.

V usage is TRBV2 and J usage is TRBJ1-5; the D gene is possibly TRBD1 (5 bases). Looked up from germline, CDR1 is SNHLY and CDR2 is FYNNEI. This CDR3 has 13 amino acids. CDR3 loop: CACRGTSNQPQHF. CDR3 in DNA: TGTGCTTGTCGAGGGACGAGCAATCAGCCCCAGCATTTT.

This chain connects TRBV6-1 to TRBJ2-5, with D perhaps matching TRBD1 (6 bases). The CDR3 is made up of 14 amino acids. Between the trimmed V and J ends, which lost 4 bases and 3 bases, there was a span of 12 bases. Germline-derived CDR1 and CDR2 are MNHNS and SASEGT. CDR3 in amino acids: CASSGDMEKETQYF. Written as DNA, the CDR3 is TGTGCCAGCAGTGGGGACATGGAAAAAGAGACCCAGTACTTC.

This chain links TRBV29-1 with TRBJ2-3; 7 bases agree with TRBD1. The CDR3 consists of 11 residues. Germline assignment: CDR1 SQVTM and CDR2 ANQGSEA. Here the CDR3 DNA reads TGCAGGGGACAGAGCACAGATACGCAGTATTTT. Encoded protein: CRGQSTDTQYF.

V gene TRBV7-2 combines with J gene TRBJ2-3; 7 bases agree with TRBD1. Trimming removed 5 bases from V and 7 bases from J; junction bases left unmatched: 12. Germline V gene data show CDR1 as SGHTA and CDR2 as FQGNSA. The CDR3 length is 15 residues. The CDR3: CASSLTTGAQNTQYF. CDR3 in DNA: TGTGCCAGCAGCCTAACTACAGGGGCCCAAAATACGCAGTATTTT. The full variable domain, rest sourced from reference TRBV7-2 and TRBJ2-3, is GAGVSQSPSNKVTEKGKDVELRCDPISGHTALYWYRQSLGQGLEFLIYFQGNSAPDKSGLPSDRFSAERTGGSVSTLTIQRTQQEDSAVYLCASSLTTGAQNTQYFGPGTRLTVL.